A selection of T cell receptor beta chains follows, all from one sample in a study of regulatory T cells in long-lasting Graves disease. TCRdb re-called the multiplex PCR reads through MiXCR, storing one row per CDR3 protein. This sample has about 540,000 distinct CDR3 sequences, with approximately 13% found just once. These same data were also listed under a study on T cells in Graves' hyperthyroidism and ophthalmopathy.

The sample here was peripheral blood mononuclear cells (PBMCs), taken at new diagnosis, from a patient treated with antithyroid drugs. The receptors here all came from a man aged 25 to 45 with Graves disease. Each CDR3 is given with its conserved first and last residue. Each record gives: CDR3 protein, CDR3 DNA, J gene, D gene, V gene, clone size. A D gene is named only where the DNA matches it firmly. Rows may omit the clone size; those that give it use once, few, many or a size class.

CATSREKGGADNEQFF | TGTGCCACCAGCAGAGAGAAAGGGGGGGCGGACAATGAGCAGTTCTTC | TRBJ2-1 | NA | TRBV15 | many
CASSLGGPNNEQFF | TGCGCCAGCAGCTTGGGCGGGCCAAACAATGAGCAGTTCTTC | TRBJ2-1 | NA | TRBV5-1 | NA
CASSVRTGFFGELFF | TGTGCCAGCAGCGTCCGGACAGGGTTTTTCGGGGAGCTGTTTTTT | TRBJ2-2 | TRBD1 | TRBV13 | NA
CASSELGGRGLKETQYF | TGTGCCAGCAGTGAATTGGGTGGAAGGGGGCTGAAAGAGACCCAGTACTTC | TRBJ2-5 | TRBD1 | TRBV25-1 | few
CAWSEDRASPLHF | TGTGCCTGGAGTGAAGACAGGGCTTCACCCCTCCACTTT | TRBJ1-6 | TRBD1 | TRBV30 | NA
CASSNSLEDTQYF | TGTGCCAGCAGCAATAGCCTAGAAGATACGCAGTATTTT | TRBJ2-3 | NA | TRBV5-4 | NA
CASTHSRANEQYF | TGTGCCAGCACTCATTCCAGGGCTAACGAGCAGTACTTC | TRBJ2-7 | NA | TRBV12-3/TRBV12-4 | many
CASSQDWWYEQFF | TGTGCCAGCAGCCAAGATTGGTGGTATGAGCAGTTCTTC | TRBJ2-1 | NA | TRBV14 | many
CASSSPGQGPHNEQFF | TGTGCCAGCAGCTCCCCGGGACAGGGTCCCCACAATGAGCAGTTCTTC | TRBJ2-1 | TRBD1 | TRBV7-9 | many
CASRTGTSGAYNEQFF | TGTGCCAGCAGGACCGGGACTAGCGGAGCATACAATGAGCAGTTCTTC | TRBJ2-1 | TRBD2 | TRBV9 | NA
CSAGTGYTF | TGCAGCGCCGGAACAGGCTACACCTTC | TRBJ1-2 | NA | TRBV29-1 | NA
CASSSRGLAGHEQFF | TGTGCCAGCAGCTCCCGAGGACTAGCGGGTCATGAGCAGTTCTTC | TRBJ2-1 | TRBD2 | TRBV11-2 | NA
CASSLWKTSVYYEQYF | TGTGCCAGCAGTTTATGGAAGACTAGCGTCTACTACGAGCAGTACTTC | TRBJ2-7 | TRBD2 | TRBV28 | few
CSVGDKNTEAFF | TGCAGCGTGGGGGACAAGAACACTGAAGCTTTCTTT | TRBJ1-1 | NA | TRBV29-1 | many
CSVPRGSSGNTIYF | TGCAGTGTCCCGAGGGGAAGCTCTGGAAACACCATATATTTT | TRBJ1-3 | NA | TRBV20-1 | NA
CASSQGLRGGYTF | TGTGCCAGCAGCCAAGGTCTCAGGGGTGGCTACACCTTC | TRBJ1-2 | NA | TRBV3-1 | many
CASSPLSLETQYF | TGTGCCAGCAGTCCACTAAGTCTTGAGACCCAGTACTTC | TRBJ2-5 | NA | TRBV12-3/TRBV12-4 | many
CASSLRLAGENNEQFF | TGTGCCAGCAGCTTACGGCTAGCGGGAGAGAATAATGAGCAGTTCTTC | TRBJ2-1 | TRBD2 | TRBV7-9 | many
CASSFTSGRAQQETQYF | TGTGCCAGCAGCTTCACTAGCGGGAGGGCCCAGCAAGAGACCCAGTACTTC | TRBJ2-5 | TRBD2 | TRBV2 | NA
CASSLRGPGNTIYF | TGTGCCAGCAGTTTACGGGGCCCTGGAAACACCATATATTTT | TRBJ1-3 | NA | TRBV12-3/TRBV12-4 | many
CASSLAGASQPQHF | TGTGCCAGCAGTTTAGCGGGGGCGAGTCAGCCCCAGCATTTT | TRBJ1-5 | NA | TRBV12-3/TRBV12-4 | many
CASSSRGVYQPQHF | TGTGCCAGTAGTAGTAGAGGGGTATATCAGCCCCAGCATTTT | TRBJ1-5 | NA | TRBV19 | NA
CASSSGVLGSGNTIYF | TGTGCCAGTAGTTCGGGAGTGTTGGGCTCTGGAAACACCATATATTTT | TRBJ1-3 | NA | TRBV19 | NA
CASSQPDPSTGELFF | TGTGCCAGCAGTCAACCCGACCCATCCACCGGGGAGCTGTTTTTT | TRBJ2-2 | NA | TRBV12-3/TRBV12-4 | many
CSARGLRQGWAYEQYF | TGCAGTGCTAGAGGCTTAAGACAGGGGTGGGCCTACGAGCAGTACTTC | TRBJ2-7 | TRBD1 | TRBV20-1 | many
CAIRETGVNSPLHF | TGTGCCATCAGAGAGACAGGGGTGAATTCACCCCTCCACTTT | TRBJ1-6 | TRBD1 | TRBV10-3 | NA
CASSDPGQAPDTQYF | TGTGCCAGCAGTGACCCGGGACAGGCCCCAGATACGCAGTATTTT | TRBJ2-3 | TRBD1 | TRBV2 | few
CASSLNDQGRGYTF | TGTGCCAGCAGCTTAAACGATCAGGGACGAGGCTACACCTTC | TRBJ1-2 | NA | TRBV7-3 | many
CASRIGRYTDTQYF | TGTGCCAGCAGGATAGGGCGCTACACAGATACGCAGTATTTT | TRBJ2-3 | NA | TRBV7-8 | many
CASSLSQGPPLHF | TGTGCCAGCAGTTTATCCCAGGGGCCGCCCCTCCACTTT | TRBJ1-6 | NA | TRBV27 | NA
CASGSPYEQYF | TGTGCTAGCGGGAGTCCCTACGAGCAGTACTTC | TRBJ2-7 | TRBD2 | TRBV2 | NA
CASSPLAGSRGDTQYF | TGTGCCAGCTCACCGTTAGCGGGTTCCCGCGGGGATACGCAGTATTTT | TRBJ2-3 | TRBD2 | TRBV18 | NA
CASSAPSGTGNEQFF | TGTGCCAGCAGTGCCCCTAGCGGGACCGGGAATGAGCAGTTCTTC | TRBJ2-1 | TRBD2 | TRBV12-3/TRBV12-4 | NA
CASSLGGRTGQETQYF | TGTGCCAGCAGTTTAGGCGGGAGGACAGGCCAAGAGACCCAGTACTTC | TRBJ2-5 | NA | TRBV12-3/TRBV12-4 | NA
CASSEVADYGYTF | TGCGCCAGCAGCGAAGTGGCAGACTATGGCTACACCTTC | TRBJ1-2 | NA | TRBV5-1 | NA
CASSRRYLAGEQYF | TGTGCCAGCAGTCGACGCTATCTGGCCGGCGAGCAGTACTTC | TRBJ2-7 | NA | TRBV7-2 | many
CASSPERVNSPLHF | TGTGCCAGCTCACCGGAGAGGGTGAATTCACCCCTCCACTTT | TRBJ1-6 | NA | TRBV18 | NA
CASGSYWGSSYNEQFF | TGTGCTAGTGGTTCGTACTGGGGGAGCTCCTACAATGAGCAGTTCTTC | TRBJ2-1 | NA | TRBV12-5 | many
CATSRGGGNTGELFF | TGTGCCACCAGCCGGGGCGGGGGGAACACCGGGGAGCTGTTTTTT | TRBJ2-2 | TRBD2 | TRBV15 | few
CASSFKGYATMNTEAFF | TGTGCCAGCAGTTTCAAAGGGTACGCGACCATGAACACTGAAGCTTTCTTT | TRBJ1-1 | NA | TRBV12-3/TRBV12-4 | many
CASSLEVAGNSPLHF | TGTGCCAGCAGCTTAGAGGTCGCAGGGAATTCACCCCTCCACTTT | TRBJ1-6 | NA | TRBV7-8 | NA
CASSSDGLGRMNTEAFF | TGCGCCAGCAGCTCGGACGGGCTTGGCAGAATGAACACTGAAGCTTTCTTT | TRBJ1-1 | NA | TRBV5-1 | NA
CSASTPLGGDWNEQYF | TGCAGTGCTAGTACCCCATTGGGGGGAGACTGGAACGAGCAGTACTTC | TRBJ2-7 | NA | TRBV20-1 | many
CATSSGLARGTDTQYF | TGTGCCACCAGCAGTGGACTAGCGAGGGGCACAGATACGCAGTATTTT | TRBJ2-3 | TRBD2 | TRBV15 | few
CASSLLDIGRQETQYF | TGTGCCAGCAGCCTACTCGATATCGGCAGACAAGAGACCCAGTACTTC | TRBJ2-5 | NA | TRBV6-1 | many
CASSSSRDSSDEQYF | TGTGCCAGCAGCTCATCCCGGGACAGCTCAGACGAGCAGTACTTC | TRBJ2-7 | TRBD1 | TRBV7-9 | many
CASSLALTGASGVTQYF | TGCGCCAGCAGCTTGGCCCTTACAGGTGCCAGCGGGGTGACCCAGTACTTC | TRBJ2-5 | TRBD2 | TRBV5-1 | many
CASGFGQLQETQYF | TGTGCTAGTGGTTTTGGTCAGCTACAAGAGACCCAGTACTTC | TRBJ2-5 | NA | TRBV12-5 | NA
CATSDRQGAGELFF | TGTGCCACCAGTGATCGACAGGGCGCCGGGGAGCTGTTTTTT | TRBJ2-2 | TRBD1 | TRBV24-1 | many
CASSLGLAAEQFF | TGTGCCAGCAGCTTGGGACTAGCGGCCGAGCAGTTCTTC | TRBJ2-1 | TRBD2 | TRBV11-2 | many
CSVAGTRGPYEQFF | TGCAGCGTCGCCGGGACTAGGGGGCCGTATGAGCAGTTCTTC | TRBJ2-1 | NA | TRBV29-1 | many
CASSFPGTSYNEQFF | TGTGCCAGCAGTTTTCCTGGGACTAGCTACAATGAGCAGTTCTTC | TRBJ2-1 | TRBD2 | TRBV12-3/TRBV12-4 | many
CASSHSIAEQYF | TGTGCCAGCAGCCATTCGATTGCCGAGCAGTACTTC | TRBJ2-7 | NA | TRBV14 | few